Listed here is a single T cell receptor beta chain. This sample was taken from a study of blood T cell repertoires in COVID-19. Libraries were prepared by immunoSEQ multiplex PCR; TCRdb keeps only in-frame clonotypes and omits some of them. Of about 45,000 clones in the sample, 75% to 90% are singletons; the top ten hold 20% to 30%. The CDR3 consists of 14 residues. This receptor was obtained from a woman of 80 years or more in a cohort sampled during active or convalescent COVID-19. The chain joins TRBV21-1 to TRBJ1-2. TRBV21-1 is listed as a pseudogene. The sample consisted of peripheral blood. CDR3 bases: TGTGCCAGCAGCAAACCCTGCGACTCCTATGGCTACACCTTC. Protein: CASSKPCDSYGYTF.